Given below is one TCR beta chain in context. These data originate in a study of blood T cell repertoires in COVID-19. At the level of the study: Collection of acute and convalescent COVID-19 samples took place in the United States, Italy and Spain. T cells, B-cell-depleted T cells, or PBMCs provided the cDNA or gDNA that served as material.

As processed by the authors: Nucleated cell number was recorded as an estimate derived from reference gene primer amplification. Using immunoSEQ multiplex PCR, the repertoire was profiled, and TCRdb retains in-frame clones only, with some absent. That table furnishes V, J and clone size, whereas the DNA furnished D and trimming. This sample yields some 45,000 clones, of which about 80% are seen a single time; about 8.5% belongs to the top ten. The CDR3 loop spans 16 amino acids. Germline values: CDR1 SGHAT, CDR2 FQNNGV. V was shortened by 5 bases and J by 3 bases, with 19 bases between the two germline ends.

Sequencing used peripheral blood. The rearrangement uses TRBV11-2 and TRBJ2-5; TRBD2 is a possible D gene (6 bases). This TCR derives from a man between 65 and 85 years old with active or convalescent COVID-19. The CDR3 sequence is CASSLALTGRKETQYF. CDR3 sequence (DNA): TGTGCCAGCAGCCTCGCTCTAACCGGGAGAAAAGAGACCCAGTACTTC.